This T cell receptor (beta chain) was found in a study of blood T cell repertoires in COVID-19. Study overall: COVID-19 samples from acute and convalescent phases originated in the United States, Italy and Spain. From T cells, B-cell-depleted T cells, or PBMCs came the material, which was cDNA or gDNA.

Trimming took 2 bases from V and 2 from J, leaving 8 bases between them. There are 14 residues in the CDR3. Germline values: CDR1 SGHTS, CDR2 YDEGEE. Clones were read by immunoSEQ multiplex PCR, and TCRdb kept only the in-frame ones, dropping some. The top ten clones hold about 3% of a sample with about 290,000 clones, roughly 89% of them seen once. Sequencing used peripheral blood. The chain couples TRBV5-8 to TRBJ1-5; D gene unclear. This sequence originates from a woman between 25 and 40 years old with active or convalescent COVID-19. CDR3 coding DNA: TGTGCCAGCAGCTTACGACACGGCAATCAGCCCCAGCATTTT. Translated: CASSLRHGNQPQHF.